This record concerns one TCR beta chain sequence. Its antigen is currently not known. Base qualities are not at hand, and no much larger clone is one base apart. The time point label, as the study defines it: cycle 1 day 1 (C1D1), immediately before nivolumab initiation. Relapse after autologous stem cell transplantation had occurred in all trial patients, and cohorts A, B and C were distinguished by prior brentuximab vedotin exposure. Magnetic negative selection with a Miltenyi CD8+ T cell isolation kit was used to purify CD8+ T cells from thawed PBMCs. The trial cohort comprised about 60 patients with relapsed/refractory classical Hodgkin lymphoma whose best overall responses were complete response, partial response or progressive disease. Trial patients were treated with single-agent nivolumab in the multi-cohort phase II CheckMate 205 trial. An independent review committee assessed best overall response by applying the 2007 International Working Group response criteria. PBMCs from the trial were collected at three points: immediately before nivolumab initiation (C1D1), and during therapy at cycle 2 day 1 and cycle 4 day 1. Peripheral blood was collected in 8 mL Vacutainer Cell Preparation Tubes, from which PBMCs were isolated by centrifugation and then cryopreserved. Purified CD4+ and CD8+ fractions were prepared only for cases with an additional available PBMC sample. Magnetically labelled cells were depleted on LS columns in a quadroMACS separator, and the flow-through was collected as the purified fraction.

This entry belongs to a study of PD-1 blockade in classical Hodgkin lymphoma (dated by TCRdb to the early 2020s). For the wider study: Nivolumab dosing was 3 mg/kg intravenously every 2 weeks, continuing until either disease progression or unacceptable toxicity. A peripheral blood immune signature of response to PD-1 blockade in classical Hodgkin lymphoma was defined using TCR beta sequencing and CyTOF. General conclusions and limits of the study: Trial patients with a complete response had baseline diversity similar to that of newly diagnosed patients, while partial responders and progressors had significantly lower diversity. Baseline TCR diversity was reported to be lower in newly diagnosed patients than in healthy donors and to be lower still in relapsed/refractory patients. The study covered only a single clinical trial cohort, and the causes of the repertoire differences, possibly disease activity or prior therapy, were still not defined. Patients starting nivolumab less than 1 year after ASCT had lower diversity and were excluded from later analyses to avoid confounding by immune reconstitution. By C4D1, a significant rise was seen in CD4+ TCR diversity but not in CD8+ TCR diversity (p=0.0027 vs p=0.16), and the rise was most apparent among complete responders (p=0.02).

Reading the germline V gene (reference sequence) gives CDR1 MNHEY and CDR2 SMNVEV. The CDR3 starts with the cysteine, ends with the phenylalanine, and has 14 residues. The kept DNA is CDR3 alone, 42 bases in frame from the first base. V lost 3 bases and J lost 0 bases; the stretch between them is 8 bases long. The Qiagen DNeasy kit was used to extract genomic DNA from unsorted PBMCs and from the negatively selected CD4+ and CD8+ fractions. TCR beta CDR3 regions were amplified by immunoSEQ multiplex PCR using primers annealing to V and J segments. A synthetic immune receptor repertoire was used to minimize amplification bias, and remaining bias was computationally removed after sequencing. As for the original processing: Custom Python scripts were used to quantify repertoire diversity as the Shannon entropy index. Unsorted, CD4+ and CD8+ repertoires were analyzed separately, except for combined analyses in which CD4+ and CD8+ sequences were merged in silico. A clone was considered expanded if an increase in frequency of at least 2-fold after treatment relative to C1D1 was found, and a pseudocount of 0.5 was applied to clones undetected at baseline. Singleton clones were defined as clones with 0 or 1 copy at C1D1, and non-singleton clones were defined as clones with 2 or more copies. Clones expanded in unsorted samples were labelled as CD4+, CD8+ or unknown by matching protein sequences in sorted samples from the same patient. Wilcoxon tests on paired samples were used to test changes in diversity from C1D1 to C4D1. In its TCRdb copy, this immuneACCESS table keeps in-frame sequences only and misses some clones. Where compared with another copy, unresolved V genes explain less than half of these, and the others have no known cause. V, J and clone size reflect that table, while D and trimming were determined from the DNA. The sample includes about 28,000 clones, with just over 85% observed a single time. The top ten constitute more than 6.5% of the sample.

The sequence derives from a human donor with classical Hodgkin lymphoma. Sequences were derived from CD8+ T cells from blood, sampled at baseline. The chain was built from TRBV27 and TRBJ1-1; the D gene remains uncertain. The DNA sequence is as follows: TGTGCCAGCAGTTTTGTAAGAATGAACACTGAAGCTTTCTTT. Its product reads: CASSFVRMNTEAFF.